These T cell receptor beta chains were read from a single sample in a study of T cells in Graves' hyperthyroidism and ophthalmopathy. Via MiXCR, TCRdb re-called the multiplex PCR reads, giving one row per CDR3 protein. The top ten hold about 5% of the sample, which has about 420,000 distinct CDR3 sequences, roughly an eighth seen once. Sequencing was done on a sample of blood. These TCRs come from a woman aged 18-29 years with Graves' hyperthyroidism. Each CDR3 is given with its conserved first and last residue. Each record gives: clone size, D gene, V gene, J gene, CDR3 protein, CDR3 DNA. A D gene is named only where the DNA matches it firmly. Rows give clone size only sometimes, using once, few, many, or a class for an expanded clone.

abundance: many
d_gene: .
v_gene: TRBV12-3/TRBV12-4
j_gene: TRBJ2-1
CDR3aa: CASSLDGGHPAFEQFF
CDR3nt: TGTGCCAGCAGTTTAGATGGGGGACACCCGGCTTTTGAGCAGTTCTTC

abundance: .
d_gene: .
v_gene: TRBV6-1
j_gene: TRBJ1-2
CDR3aa: CASSEGQIYGYTF
CDR3nt: TGTGCCAGCAGTGAAGGACAGATCTATGGCTACACCTTC

abundance: .
d_gene: TRBD1
v_gene: TRBV20-1
j_gene: TRBJ2-7
CDR3aa: CSALKTGGNEQYF
CDR3nt: TGCAGTGCCCTAAAGACAGGGGGCAACGAGCAGTACTTC

abundance: .
d_gene: TRBD2
v_gene: TRBV4-2
j_gene: TRBJ2-7
CDR3aa: CASSQRRSSGYEQYF
CDR3nt: TGTGCCAGCAGCCAGCGGAGGTCTAGCGGCTACGAGCAGTACTTC

abundance: many
d_gene: .
v_gene: TRBV20-1
j_gene: TRBJ2-7
CDR3aa: CSARDLQRDATDEQYF
CDR3nt: TGCAGTGCTAGAGATCTACAACGGGACGCAACGGACGAGCAGTACTTC

abundance: .
d_gene: .
v_gene: TRBV12-3/TRBV12-4
j_gene: TRBJ2-5
CDR3aa: CASSLNVGHYGETQYF
CDR3nt: TGTGCCAGCAGTTTAAACGTCGGCCATTACGGAGAGACCCAGTACTTC

abundance: few
d_gene: .
v_gene: TRBV7-3
j_gene: TRBJ2-3
CDR3aa: CASSFQGGTQYF
CDR3nt: TGTGCCAGCAGCTTCCAAGGGGGTACGCAGTATTTT

abundance: .
d_gene: .
v_gene: TRBV7-9
j_gene: TRBJ2-1
CDR3aa: CASSLEGLAQFF
CDR3nt: TGTGCCAGCAGCTTAGAGGGCCTCGCGCAGTTCTTC

abundance: many
d_gene: TRBD1
v_gene: TRBV24-1
j_gene: TRBJ2-5
CDR3aa: CATSDRGQGKETQYF
CDR3nt: TGTGCCACCAGTGACCGTGGACAGGGGAAAGAGACCCAGTACTTC

abundance: many
d_gene: .
v_gene: TRBV27
j_gene: TRBJ2-5
CDR3aa: CASRSEGDWETQYF
CDR3nt: TGTGCCAGCAGATCCGAGGGGGATTGGGAGACCCAGTACTTC

abundance: many
d_gene: .
v_gene: TRBV5-8
j_gene: TRBJ2-4
CDR3aa: CASSLDRDIQYF
CDR3nt: TGTGCCAGCAGCTTGGATAGGGACATTCAGTACTTC

abundance: many
d_gene: TRBD1
v_gene: TRBV12-3/TRBV12-4
j_gene: TRBJ1-2
CDR3aa: CASSFGTGFYGYTF
CDR3nt: TGTGCCAGCAGTTTCGGGACAGGGTTTTATGGCTACACCTTC

abundance: .
d_gene: .
v_gene: TRBV29-1
j_gene: TRBJ1-2
CDR3aa: CSAEETRRERGYTF
CDR3nt: TGCAGCGCCGAAGAAACCCGCAGGGAAAGGGGCTACACCTTC

abundance: .
d_gene: TRBD2
v_gene: TRBV7-9
j_gene: TRBJ2-7
CDR3aa: CASSPMGLAGGYFPYEQYF
CDR3nt: TGTGCCAGCAGCCCTATGGGACTAGCGGGAGGGTACTTCCCCTACGAGCAGTACTTC

abundance: many
d_gene: .
v_gene: TRBV28
j_gene: TRBJ2-7
CDR3aa: CASSWLANSYEQYF
CDR3nt: TGTGCCAGCAGTTGGCTAGCGAATTCCTACGAGCAGTACTTC

abundance: .
d_gene: TRBD1
v_gene: TRBV29-1
j_gene: TRBJ2-7
CDR3aa: CSVEPGTGGSEQYF
CDR3nt: TGCAGCGTGGAACCCGGGACAGGGGGTTCCGAGCAGTACTTC

abundance: .
d_gene: TRBD2
v_gene: TRBV20-1
j_gene: TRBJ2-3
CDR3aa: CSAIILAGRADTQYF
CDR3nt: TGCAGTGCTATTATCCTAGCGGGACGGGCAGATACGCAGTATTTT

abundance: many
d_gene: .
v_gene: TRBV18
j_gene: TRBJ1-2
CDR3aa: CASSPPAANYGYTF
CDR3nt: TGTGCCAGCTCACCACCGGCAGCTAACTATGGCTACACCTTC

abundance: many
d_gene: .
v_gene: TRBV15
j_gene: TRBJ1-2
CDR3aa: CATSRDLTPSYYGYTF
CDR3nt: TGTGCCACCAGCAGAGATCTCACCCCCTCTTACTATGGCTACACCTTC

abundance: many
d_gene: .
v_gene: TRBV29-1
j_gene: TRBJ1-2
CDR3aa: CSVATGPTNYGYTF
CDR3nt: TGCAGCGTCGCGACAGGACCGACTAACTATGGCTACACCTTC

abundance: many
d_gene: TRBD2
v_gene: TRBV11-2
j_gene: TRBJ2-1
CDR3aa: CASSGQPGLAGGHSYNEQFF
CDR3nt: TGTGCCAGCAGCGGCCAACCGGGACTAGCGGGAGGACACTCCTACAATGAGCAGTTCTTC

abundance: many
d_gene: TRBD1
v_gene: TRBV12-3/TRBV12-4
j_gene: TRBJ2-7
CDR3aa: CASSSLTGGYEQYF
CDR3nt: TGTGCCAGCAGTTCCCTGACAGGGGGATACGAGCAGTACTTC

abundance: many
d_gene: .
v_gene: TRBV28
j_gene: TRBJ2-1
CDR3aa: CASSPLRDYNEQFF
CDR3nt: TGTGCCAGCAGTCCCCTCCGGGACTACAATGAGCAGTTCTTC

abundance: many
d_gene: .
v_gene: TRBV20-1
j_gene: TRBJ2-3
CDR3aa: CSAQFTDTQYF
CDR3nt: TGCAGTGCTCAGTTCACAGATACGCAGTATTTT

abundance: many
d_gene: TRBD2
v_gene: TRBV11-3
j_gene: TRBJ2-1
CDR3aa: CASSPDSGSRANYNEQFF
CDR3nt: TGTGCCAGCAGTCCGGATAGCGGGAGCCGAGCTAACTACAATGAGCAGTTCTTC

abundance: .
d_gene: .
v_gene: TRBV24-1
j_gene: TRBJ2-2
CDR3aa: CATRTNTGELFF
CDR3nt: TGTGCCACCAGAACAAACACCGGGGAGCTGTTTTTT

abundance: .
d_gene: TRBD1
v_gene: TRBV3-1
j_gene: TRBJ2-5
CDR3aa: CASSTGTGAGETQYF
CDR3nt: TGTGCCAGCAGCACCGGGACAGGGGCAGGGGAGACCCAGTACTTC

abundance: few
d_gene: TRBD1
v_gene: TRBV6-1
j_gene: TRBJ1-1
CDR3aa: CASSYGTGIASMNTEAFF
CDR3nt: TGTGCCAGCAGTTATGGGACAGGGATTGCCTCCATGAACACTGAAGCTTTCTTT

abundance: few
d_gene: TRBD2
v_gene: TRBV5-1
j_gene: TRBJ2-1
CDR3aa: CASSWTSGLSYNEQFF
CDR3nt: TGCGCCAGCAGCTGGACTAGCGGGCTTTCCTACAATGAGCAGTTCTTC

abundance: .
d_gene: TRBD1
v_gene: TRBV5-6
j_gene: TRBJ1-5
CDR3aa: CASSTRQGWVNQPQHF
CDR3nt: TGTGCCAGCAGCACAAGACAGGGGTGGGTCAATCAGCCCCAGCATTTT

abundance: many
d_gene: TRBD1
v_gene: TRBV29-1
j_gene: TRBJ1-5
CDR3aa: CSVGPHRGLGNQPQHF
CDR3nt: TGCAGCGTTGGACCGCACAGGGGGCTAGGCAATCAGCCCCAGCATTTT

abundance: few
d_gene: .
v_gene: TRBV29-1
j_gene: TRBJ1-2
CDR3aa: CSVEDQWGGYGYTF
CDR3nt: TGCAGCGTTGAAGATCAATGGGGGGGGTATGGCTACACCTTC

abundance: few
d_gene: TRBD1
v_gene: TRBV20-1
j_gene: TRBJ2-7
CDR3aa: CSAREQGGVYEQYF
CDR3nt: TGCAGTGCTAGAGAACAGGGGGGCGTCTACGAGCAGTACTTC

abundance: .
d_gene: .
v_gene: TRBV10-2
j_gene: TRBJ2-5
CDR3aa: CASSGDHTQYF
CDR3nt: TGCGCCAGCAGTGGGGACCACACCCAGTACTTC

abundance: .
d_gene: TRBD2
v_gene: TRBV4-1
j_gene: TRBJ2-7
CDR3aa: CTSSERERESLYEQYF
CDR3nt: TGCACCAGCAGCGAAAGGGAGCGGGAGAGTCTCTACGAGCAGTACTTC

abundance: many
d_gene: TRBD1
v_gene: TRBV19
j_gene: TRBJ1-5
CDR3aa: CASSIEGQRNQPQHF
CDR3nt: TGTGCCAGTAGTATAGAGGGACAGCGCAATCAGCCCCAGCATTTT

abundance: few
d_gene: TRBD2
v_gene: TRBV29-1
j_gene: TRBJ2-3
CDR3aa: CSVEKLAAGTDTQYF
CDR3nt: TGCAGCGTTGAGAAGCTAGCGGCTGGCACAGATACGCAGTATTTT

abundance: many
d_gene: .
v_gene: TRBV24-1
j_gene: TRBJ2-3
CDR3aa: CATGRGSAADTQYF
CDR3nt: TGTGCCACAGGCAGGGGTTCGGCGGCAGATACGCAGTATTTT

abundance: .
d_gene: .
v_gene: TRBV11-3
j_gene: TRBJ1-1
CDR3aa: CASSTDINTEAFF
CDR3nt: TGTGCCAGCAGCACTGACATAAACACTGAAGCTTTCTTT

abundance: many
d_gene: TRBD1
v_gene: TRBV6-5
j_gene: TRBJ2-7
CDR3aa: CASSYPPDRAGEQYF
CDR3nt: TGTGCCAGCAGTTACCCTCCCGACAGGGCAGGCGAGCAGTACTTC

abundance: .
d_gene: .
v_gene: TRBV18
j_gene: TRBJ1-6
CDR3aa: CASSQADSPLHF
CDR3nt: TGTGCCAGCTCCCAGGCGGATTCACCCCTCCACTTT

abundance: .
d_gene: TRBD2
v_gene: TRBV4-2
j_gene: TRBJ2-3
CDR3aa: CASSQGASGSDTQYF
CDR3nt: TGTGCCAGCAGCCAAGGGGCTAGCGGTTCTGATACGCAGTATTTT

abundance: many
d_gene: .
v_gene: TRBV5-1
j_gene: TRBJ1-1
CDR3aa: CASSLAGGNTEAFF
CDR3nt: TGTGCCAGCAGCTTAGCGGGCGGAAACACTGAAGCTTTCTTT

abundance: many
d_gene: .
v_gene: TRBV28
j_gene: TRBJ2-1
CDR3aa: CASSAPTQGGGTPYNEQFF
CDR3nt: TGTGCCAGCAGTGCCCCCACCCAAGGGGGGGGTACCCCCTACAATGAGCAGTTCTTC

abundance: many
d_gene: .
v_gene: TRBV28
j_gene: TRBJ2-7
CDR3aa: CASTSRYEQYF
CDR3nt: TGTGCCAGCACCTCTAGGTACGAGCAGTACTTC

abundance: .
d_gene: TRBD2
v_gene: TRBV14
j_gene: TRBJ2-7
CDR3aa: CASSHRTSGISCEQYF
CDR3nt: TGTGCCAGCAGCCACCGGACTAGCGGGATTTCCTGCGAGCAGTACTTC

abundance: many
d_gene: .
v_gene: TRBV7-2
j_gene: TRBJ2-7
CDR3aa: CASSSQGIEQYF
CDR3nt: TGTGCCAGCAGCTCACAGGGTATCGAGCAGTACTTC

abundance: .
d_gene: .
v_gene: TRBV7-2
j_gene: TRBJ2-3
CDR3aa: CASSPRQGGSTDTQYF
CDR3nt: TGTGCCAGCAGCCCGAGACAGGGAGGGAGCACAGATACGCAGTATTTT

abundance: .
d_gene: TRBD2
v_gene: TRBV20-1
j_gene: TRBJ2-7
CDR3aa: CSARDLASGHYEQYF
CDR3nt: TGCAGTGCTAGAGATTTGGCTAGCGGGCACTACGAGCAGTACTTC

abundance: few
d_gene: TRBD1
v_gene: TRBV30
j_gene: TRBJ2-3
CDR3aa: CAGGEDRATDTQYF
CDR3nt: TGTGCCGGGGGCGAGGACAGGGCGACAGATACGCAGTATTTT